The 17 T cell receptor beta chains presented below share a single source sample, sequenced in a study of blood T cell repertoires in COVID-19. The repertoire was sequenced with immunoSEQ multiplex PCR; TCRdb's copy has only in-frame clones and lacks some. The sample carries around 72,000 clones, approximately 83% recorded once. Sequenced: peripheral blood. The receptors were gathered from a woman in her sixties with acute or convalescent COVID-19.

The V and J genes are TRBV5-4 and TRBJ1-6, with TRBD1 matching 8 bases. Unmatched junction bases numbered 10, after V lost 4 bases and J lost 7 bases. Germline CDR1 reads SGHNT; CDR2 reads YYREEE (reference sequence). The CDR3 consists of 16 residues. The DNA of the CDR3 is TGTGCCAGCAGCCCTACCCGACAGGGGCCGAATTCACCCCTCCACTTT. It specifies CASSPTRQGPNSPLHF.

The V call is TRBV12-5, the J call TRBJ2-1; D is unresolved. Germline loops: CDR1 LGHNT, CDR2 FRNRAP. There are 11 residues in the CDR3. V was clipped by 6 bases and J by 6 bases, with 6 bases between them. The CDR3 here is CASGPLNEQFF. The CDR3 DNA reads TGTGCTAGTGGCCCCCTCAATGAGCAGTTCTTC. Drawing the rest from reference TRBV12-5 and TRBJ2-1, the complete variable domain is DARVTQTPRHKVTEMGQEVTMRCQPILGHNTVFWYRQTMMQGLELLAYFRNRAPLDDSGMPKDRFSAEMPDATLATLKIQPSEPRDSAVYFCASGPLNEQFFGPGTRLTVL.

The chain links TRBV14 to TRBJ2-7, with 8 bases lining up with TRBD1. There are 16 residues in the CDR3. Germline loops: CDR1 SGHDN, CDR2 FVKESK. Trimming took 4 bases from V and 1 from J; bases not matched to a gene: 9. In DNA form, the CDR3 reads TGTGCCAGCAGCCTCCAACCCGGACAGGGATCCTACGAGCAGTACTTC. It encodes CASSLQPGQGSYEQYF.

The chain recombines TRBV9 with TRBJ2-5; 7 nucleotides line up with TRBD2. This CDR3 spans 13 amino acids. The germline V gene encodes CDR1 SGDLS and CDR2 YYNGEE. After removal of 0 bases from V and 8 bases from J, the junction contained 4 bases not matched to a gene. The DNA of the CDR3 is TGTGCCAGCAGCGTAGGCGGGGGTCGAACCCAGTACTTC. Protein sequence: CASSVGGGRTQYF. Using reference TRBV9 and TRBJ2-5 for the parts outside the CDR3, the full variable domain is DSGVTQTPKHLITATGQRVTLRCSPRSGDLSVYWYQQSLDQGLQFLIQYYNGEERAKGNILERFSAQQFPDLHSELNLSSLELGDSALYFCASSVGGGRTQYFGPGTRLLVL.

The chain joins TRBV11-2 to TRBJ2-5; 8 nucleotides agree with TRBD2. The CDR3 runs 16 residues. CDR1 and CDR2 (germline): SGHAT, FQNNGV. With V trimmed by 7 bases and J by 5 bases, 15 bases remained unmatched. The DNA for the CDR3 is TGTGCCAGCACCAAGGGAGCTAGGGGCGGGGGGGAGACCCAGTACTTC. Protein: CASTKGARGGGETQYF.

The V and J genes are TRBV18 and TRBJ1-5; 8 bases align to TRBD1. Germline lookup yields CDR1 KGHSH and CDR2 LQKENI. CDR3 length: 16 amino acids. The junction had 6 bases not matched to a gene; V was cut back by 4 bases and J by 1 base. CDR3: CASSRDRSRSNQPQHF. The CDR3 DNA reads TGTGCCAGCTCACGGGACAGGTCAAGAAGCAATCAGCCCCAGCATTTT. The whole variable domain, remainder taken from reference TRBV18 and TRBJ1-5, is NAGVMQNPRHLVRRRGQEARLRCSPMKGHSHVYWYRQLPEEGLKFMVYLQKENIIDESGMPKERFSAEFPKEGPSILRIQQVVRGDSAAYFCASSRDRSRSNQPQHFGDGTRLSIL.

This clone was observed a single time. V is TRBV14 and J is TRBJ1-2; 8 bases map to TRBD1. The germline CDR1 and CDR2 sequences are SGHDN and FVKESK. The CDR3 covers 15 residues. V lost 4 bases to trimming and J lost 5 bases; unmatched junction nucleotides: 9. CDR3 sequence: CASSRGTGGLYGYTF. Written as DNA, the CDR3 is TGTGCCAGCAGCCGAGGAACAGGGGGATTGTATGGCTACACCTTC.

The V and J genes are TRBV10-2 and TRBJ2-3; 7 bases fit TRBD2. CDR3 length: 15 amino acids. V gave up 4 bases and J gave up 3 bases; unmatched junction bases: 7. From germline, CDR1 is WSHSY and CDR2 SAAADI. The CDR3 region has the DNA TGCGCCAGCAGTGGTGGCGGGGGAGAAACAGATACGCAGTATTTT. This sequence encodes CASSGGGGETDTQYF.

This chain connects TRBV7-2 to TRBJ1-1; 9 nucleotides match TRBD1. This CDR3 is 15 amino acids long. Germline CDR1 and CDR2: SGHTA and FQGNSA. The V segment lost 4 bases and the J segment 3 bases; nucleotides outside the gene matches: 6. The CDR3 nucleotides read TGTGCCAGCAGCTACTCGGGACAGGGCGACACTGAAGCTTTCTTT. Residues: CASSYSGQGDTEAFF.

The V gene is TRBV5-1, the J gene TRBJ1-2, with 8 bases matching TRBD1. Per the germline V gene, CDR1 is SGHRS and CDR2 is YFSETQ. This CDR3 spans 15 amino acids. With 4 bases clipped from V and 5 bases from J, the junction kept 10 bases outside the gene matches. CDR3 DNA sequence: TGCGCCAGCAGCCCCGGAGACAGGGGAGGTTATGGCTACACCTTC. This sequence encodes CASSPGDRGGYGYTF.

The chain carries TRBV5-4 and TRBJ2-4; 9 nucleotides agree with TRBD1. Unmatched junction bases numbered 7, after V lost 4 bases and J lost 8 bases. The germline V gene encodes CDR1 SGHNT and CDR2 YYREEE (reference sequence). The CDR3 runs to 14 residues. The chain's CDR3 is CASSLGQGADIQYF. CDR3 DNA sequence: TGTGCCAGCAGCCTGGGACAGGGAGCTGACATTCAGTACTTC.

The chain uses TRBV6-6 and TRBJ2-1; TRBD2 aligns across 14 bases. The V and J ends lost 5 bases and 9 bases, in that order; junction bases with no gene match: 9. The germline CDR1 and CDR2 sequences are MNHNY and SVGAGI (reference sequence). This CDR3 is 16 amino acids long. CDR3 region: CASSPGTSGGYGEQFF. The CDR3 DNA is TGTGCCAGCAGTCCCGGGACTAGCGGGGGTTACGGTGAGCAGTTCTTC.

The CDR3 nucleotides are TGTGCCAGCAGCTCCTATCAATCCCGGGACACCCTATCTGAAGCTTTCTTT. Residues: CASSSYQSRDTLSEAFF. V gene TRBV7-3 combines with J gene TRBJ1-1, with D perhaps matching TRBD1 (6 bases). The CDR3 covers 17 residues. Between the trimmed V and J ends, which lost 4 bases and 6 bases, there was a span of 24 bases. Germline CDR1 and CDR2: SGHTA and FQGTGA.

This clone was seen a few times. V gene TRBV15 combines with J gene TRBJ2-3; D possibly corresponds to TRBD1 (6 bases). The CDR3 covers 16 residues. With 1 base removed from V and 4 bases from J, the gap between germline ends came to 15 bases. Germline V gene data show CDR1 as LNHNV and CDR2 as YYDKDF (reference sequence). CDR3 nucleotide sequence: TGTGCCACCAGCAGAGGGGGGAACAGGGCGGCAGATACGCAGTATTTT. It specifies CATSRGGNRAADTQYF.

The chain employs TRBV11-2 and TRBJ1-1, with D maybe TRBD1 (5 bases). Germline V lookup: CDR1 SGHAT, CDR2 FQNNGV. Trimming took off 2 bases at V and 1 base at J, with 17 bases between the two ends. CDR3 size: 17 residues. The CDR3 bases are TGTGCCAGCAGCTTATGGCTGGGGCAACCCGCGAACACTGAAGCTTTCTTT. Translation: CASSLWLGQPANTEAFF. Full variable domain (rest looked up from reference TRBV11-2 and TRBJ1-1): EAGVAQSPRYKIIEKRQSVAFWCNPISGHATLYWYQQILGQGPKLLIQFQNNGVVDDSQLPKDRFSAERLKGVDSTLKIQPAKLEDSAVYLCASSLWLGQPANTEAFFGQGTRLTVV.

The chain is built from TRBV6-5 and TRBJ1-5; a possible D gene is TRBD1 (6 bases). The CDR3 length is 15 residues. The V end was cut by 8 bases, the J end by 1 base, with 15 bases between. Germline assignment: CDR1 MNHEY and CDR2 SVGAGI. The DNA of the CDR3 is TGTGCCAGCTCTAGGGCAGGGGAGAGCAATCAGCCCCAGCATTTT. Protein product: CASSRAGESNQPQHF.

V and J are TRBV6-5 and TRBJ1-2; 7 bases fit TRBD1. Unmatched junction bases numbered 7, after V lost 6 bases and J lost 0 bases. CDR3 length equals 15 residues. Germline V lookup: CDR1 MNHEY, CDR2 SVGAGI. CDR3 nucleotides: TGTGCCAGCAGGGGCCGGGACAGCACTAACTATGGCTACACCTTC. Protein: CASRGRDSTNYGYTF.